The 31 T cell receptor beta chains reported below all come from one sample, sequenced in a study of CD8 T cells in ankylosing spondylitis. Points from the study as a whole: A TCR beta motif of several highly homologous variants appeared characteristic of ankylosing spondylitis blood.

MiXCR was run by TCRdb on the 5' RACE reads, yielding one entry per CDR3 protein. The sample includes 350,000 to 550,000 distinct CDR3 sequences, around 26% seen only once; the top ten take about 1%. These receptors lack a known antigen. The sequenced sample was blood, either unsorted or a sorted T cell fraction (not recorded which). Receptors were obtained from a male donor with ankylosing spondylitis.

CDR3 in amino acids: CASSLLGRTDTQYF. In DNA form, the CDR3 reads TGTGCCAGCAGTCTCCTGGGGCGCACAGATACGCAGTATTTT. This chain joins TRBV7-2 and TRBJ2-3; weak D call: TRBD1 (5 bases). Germline V gene sequence: CDR1 SGHTA, CDR2 FQGNSA. This CDR3 has 14 residues. Trimming shortened V by 6 bases and J by 1 base, and 11 bases separated the two germline ends.

J is TRBJ2-3 and V is TRBV24-1; 8 nucleotides match TRBD2. Germline CDR1 is KGHDR and CDR2 is SFDVKD. CDR3 length: 17 amino acids. The V segment lost 3 bases and the J segment 0 bases; nucleotides outside the gene matches: 7. CDR3 coding DNA: TGTGCCACCAGTGATCCCGGGGGGGGACCTAGCACAGATACGCAGTATTTT. Protein product: CATSDPGGGPSTDTQYF.

This clonotype was seen more than once but under ten times. CDR3 in amino acids: CASSLFGGGMDTEAFF. The CDR3 DNA reads as TGTGCCAGCAGTTTATTTGGGGGGGGCATGGACACTGAAGCTTTCTTT. The chain carries TRBV12-3 or TRBV12-4 and TRBJ1-1, with D tentatively TRBD1 (6 bases). CDR3 length equals 16 residues. Between the trimmed V and J ends, which lost 2 bases and 3 bases, there was a span of 16 bases.

This clonotype was counted once. The chain has TRBV18 and TRBJ1-2, with 7 bases matching TRBD1. V dropped 3 bases and J dropped 7; count of bases not matched to a gene: 14. Looked up from germline, CDR1 is KGHSH and CDR2 is LQKENI. This CDR3 has 16 residues. The CDR3 spells CASSPSPPDRVSGYTF. CDR3 coding DNA: TGTGCCAGCTCACCCTCACCCCCAGACAGGGTGTCTGGCTACACCTTC.

The chain recombines TRBV7-9 with TRBJ1-2, with D perhaps matching TRBD1 (5 bases). The CDR3 covers 13 residues. CDR1 is SEHNR, CDR2 FQNEAQ, per germline (reference sequence). V lost 4 bases, J lost 6 bases, and 12 bases lay in between. The CDR3 reads CASSSGTAHGYTF. CDR3 nucleotides: TGTGCCAGCAGCTCCGGGACGGCCCATGGCTACACCTTC. Full variable domain (missing parts from reference TRBV7-9 and TRBJ1-2): DTGVSQNPRHKITKRGQNVTFRCDPISEHNRLYWYRQTLGQGPEFLTYFQNEAQLEKSRLLSDRFSAERPKGSFSTLEIQRTEQGDSAMYLCASSSGTAHGYTFGSGTRLTVV.

The CDR3 coding sequence is TGCGCCAGCACCCCTAGCGGAGGGGGCCCAGATACGCAGTATTTT. Translated, it gives CASTPSGGGPDTQYF. The V and J genes are TRBV5-1 and TRBJ2-3; D assignment may be TRBD1 or TRBD2 (7 bases each). The CDR3 runs to 15 residues. Germline values: CDR1 SGHRS, CDR2 YFSETQ. Deletions cut 6 bases from V and 4 bases from J, with 18 bases between.

The chain joins TRBV7-8 to TRBJ1-1; D is uncertain. V was trimmed by 5 bases and J by 0 bases, leaving 13 bases between them. Germline assignment: CDR1 SGHVS and CDR2 FQNEAQ. The CDR3 runs to 15 residues. CDR3 DNA sequence: TGTGCCAGCAGCCAACAATTTGACATGAACACTGAAGCTTTCTTT. Protein: CASSQQFDMNTEAFF.

This chain connects TRBV12-3 or TRBV12-4 to TRBJ1-5, with D uncertain. The CDR3 covers 15 residues. The ends were cut back, 3 bases at V and 2 bases at J, with 11 bases in the middle. The CDR3 sequence: CASSFFGYGNQPQHF. The DNA for the CDR3 is TGTGCCAGCAGTTTCTTCGGGTACGGCAATCAGCCCCAGCATTTT.

This sequence joins TRBV7-9 and TRBJ2-3, with D perhaps matching TRBD2 (6 bases). The CDR3 has 16 amino acids. The germline CDR1 and CDR2 sequences are SEHNR and FQNEAQ (reference sequence). Trimming took 2 bases from V and 4 from J, leaving 16 bases between them. CDR3 region: CASSLLPSAGPDTQYF. CDR3 coding DNA: TGTGCCAGCAGCTTATTACCTAGCGCAGGTCCAGATACGCAGTATTTT.

This chain connects TRBV4-2 to TRBJ1-2, with a weak D call TRBD1 (5 bases). The CDR3 is 16 amino acids. V was trimmed by 0 bases and J by 8 bases, leaving 19 bases between them. CDR1 is LGHNA, CDR2 YNFKEQ, per germline. CDR3 bases: TGTGCCAGCAGCCAAGATGGTAACCCGGGGCTAGGAGGCTACACCTTC. This gives the protein CASSQDGNPGLGGYTF.

This clonotype has a handful of counts. The gene calls are TRBV15 and TRBJ2-1; 8 nucleotides line up with TRBD1. Germline assignment: CDR1 LNHNV and CDR2 YYDKDF (reference sequence). V gave up 0 bases and J gave up 0 bases; unmatched junction bases: 4. This CDR3 comprises 17 residues. The CDR3 DNA reads as TGTGCCACCAGCAGAGACGCCGGACAGGGCTCCTACAATGAGCAGTTCTTC. Protein product: CATSRDAGQGSYNEQFF.

CDR3 protein: CASGSQGGGSPLHF. CDR3 DNA sequence: TGCGCCAGCGGATCTCAGGGAGGGGGCTCACCCCTCCACTTT. V usage is TRBV5-1 and J usage is TRBJ1-6; 7 nucleotides agree with TRBD1. J was trimmed by 10 bases and V by 7 bases; bases with no gene match: 11. The CDR3 sequence is 14 residues long. The germline gives CDR1 SGHRS, CDR2 YFSETQ.

The rearrangement links TRBV30 to TRBJ1-1; the D gene is possibly TRBD1 (6 bases). V lost 5 bases, J lost 10 bases, and 11 bases lay in between. Germline V gene data show CDR1 as GTSNPN and CDR2 as SVGIG (reference sequence). There are 10 residues in the CDR3. The CDR3, as DNA: TGTGCCTGGCTTGGAGGGGGAGCTTTCTTT. It encodes CAWLGGGAFF.

This clonotype has just a few counts. The V and J genes are TRBV7-2 and TRBJ1-2, with 8 bases lining up with TRBD1. Germline values: CDR1 SGHTA, CDR2 FQGNSA. V trimming: 5 bases; J trimming: 5 bases; junction bases outside the gene matches: 13. The CDR3 is 16 residues long. The CDR3 sequence is CASSPSRQGPIYGYTF. In DNA form, the CDR3 reads TGTGCCAGCAGCCCGTCCCGACAGGGGCCTATATATGGCTACACCTTC.

This clonotype was seen a handful of times. This chain connects TRBV24-1 to TRBJ2-3, with 7 bases lining up with TRBD2. The CDR3 is made up of 13 amino acids. The germline gives CDR1 KGHDR, CDR2 SFDVKD. Trimming cost V 8 bases and J 6 bases; bases outside gene matches: 7. Here the CDR3 reads CATTGEGIDTQYF. The DNA for the CDR3 is TGTGCCACCACCGGGGAGGGTATTGATACGCAGTATTTT.

There are a few counts of this clonotype. J is TRBJ2-1 and V is TRBV3-1; the match to TRBD2 covers 7 bases. This CDR3 has 15 residues. CDR1 LGHDT and CDR2 YNNKEL come from the germline V gene (reference sequence). V gave up 4 bases and J gave up 5 bases; unmatched junction bases: 8. The CDR3 sequence: CASSLGEGRDNEQFF. Here the CDR3 DNA reads TGTGCCAGCAGCCTTGGGGAGGGCCGGGACAATGAGCAGTTCTTC.

This chain uses TRBV9 with TRBJ2-7; 12 nucleotides line up with TRBD2. CDR1 SGDLS and CDR2 YYNGEE come from the germline V gene. This CDR3 has 16 amino acids. The junction had 6 bases not matched to a gene; V was cut back by 4 bases and J by 1 base. CDR3 in amino acids: CASSPGLAGRSYEQYF. The CDR3, as DNA: TGTGCCAGCAGCCCAGGACTAGCGGGAAGGTCCTACGAGCAGTACTTC.

The V call is TRBV20-1, the J call TRBJ2-3, with 11 nucleotides matching TRBD2. The CDR3 sequence is 15 residues long. V gave up 4 bases and J gave up 3 bases; unmatched junction bases: 6. Germline CDR1 DFQATT, CDR2 SNEGSKA (reference sequence). The CDR3 DNA follows: TGCAGTGCTATTACTAGCGGGAGAAAGACAGATACGCAGTATTTT. This gives the protein CSAITSGRKTDTQYF.

In this sample, this clonotype turned up a few times. J is TRBJ1-5 and V is TRBV5-6, with D possibly matching TRBD1 (5 bases). Trimming stripped 2 bases from V and 0 bases from J, with 9 bases between. CDR3 length: 15 amino acids. Per the germline V gene, CDR1 is SGHDT and CDR2 is YYEEEE. CDR3 protein: CASSLYGGSNQPQHF. CDR3 DNA sequence: TGTGCCAGCAGCTTATATGGGGGTAGCAATCAGCCCCAGCATTTT.

This clonotype appeared many times. The V gene is TRBV12-3 or TRBV12-4, the J gene TRBJ2-1; weak D call: TRBD2 (5 bases). This CDR3 has 17 amino acids. Trimming cost V 7 bases and J 1 base, with 20 bases left between them. This CDR3 reads CASTRESLASSYNEQFF. Here the CDR3 DNA reads TGTGCCAGCACCCGAGAGTCTTTAGCGTCGTCCTACAATGAGCAGTTCTTC.

The chain recombines TRBV5-1 with TRBJ2-1, with D unclear. CDR1 SGHRS and CDR2 YFSETQ come from the germline V gene. With 2 bases removed from V and 0 bases from J, the gap between germline ends came to 12 bases. CDR3 length: 16 amino acids. The CDR3, as DNA: TGCGCCAGCAGCTTAGGAGCAACGAGCTCCTACAATGAGCAGTTCTTC. Protein: CASSLGATSSYNEQFF.

This chain uses TRBV5-1 with TRBJ2-1; TRBD2 aligns across 10 bases. The CDR3 is 13 amino acids. The trim removed 6 bases at V and 7 bases at J, leaving 4 bases unmatched. CDR1 and CDR2 from the germline V gene are SGHRS and YFSETQ. In DNA form, the CDR3 reads TGCGCCAGCAAGCCTAGCGGGAGTAATGAGCAGTTCTTC. This sequence encodes CASKPSGSNEQFF. Looking up the rest from reference TRBV5-1 and TRBJ2-1 gives the full variable domain: KAGVTQTPRYLIKTRGQQVTLSCSPISGHRSVSWYQQTPGQGLQFLFEYFSETQRNKGNFPGRFSGRQFSNSRSEMNVSTLELGDSALYLCASKPSGSNEQFFGPGTRLTVL.

The genes are TRBV27 and TRBJ2-1; D unclear. Germline CDR1 and CDR2: MNHEY and SMNVEV (reference sequence). The CDR3 spans 16 residues. V dropped 4 bases and J dropped 6 bases, with 19 bases sitting between them. CDR3 DNA sequence: TGTGCCAGCAGTTCTGGTCTGGATCACGTTGTCAATGAGCAGTTCTTC. As protein: CASSSGLDHVVNEQFF.

This clonotype occurred many times. The rearrangement links TRBV7-2 to TRBJ2-1; TRBD2 matches 9 bases. Unmatched junction bases numbered 6, after V lost 5 bases and J lost 4 bases. The CDR3 is 15 residues long. Germline V gene data show CDR1 as SGHTA and CDR2 as FQGNSA. The CDR3 region is CASSTLAGVYNEQFF. The DNA for the CDR3 is TGTGCCAGCAGCACACTAGCGGGTGTTTACAATGAGCAGTTCTTC.

This chain links TRBV6-2 or TRBV6-3 with TRBJ2-3, with D tentatively TRBD1 (5 bases). Trimming took 5 bases from V and 8 from J, leaving 11 bases between them. The length of the CDR3 is 12 residues. Per germline, CDR1 MNHEY and CDR2 SVGEGT. CDR3 DNA sequence: TGTGCCAGCAGTAACAGGCAGTCTACGCAGTATTTT. It specifies CASSNRQSTQYF.

This clonotype was picked up a small number of times. The J gene is TRBJ1-2, the V gene TRBV4-2, with D possibly being TRBD1 (6 bases). Germline CDR1 is LGHNA and CDR2 is YNFKEQ. The CDR3 contains 16 residues. V was pared by 0 bases and J by 4 bases, with 15 bases between. Here the CDR3 reads CASSQDWGAGVYGYTF. CDR3 DNA sequence: TGTGCCAGCAGCCAAGATTGGGGGGCCGGTGTCTATGGCTACACCTTC.

A few counts support this clonotype. This rearrangement joins TRBV5-1 to TRBJ2-5, with 7 positions matching TRBD1. CDR1 is SGHRS, CDR2 YFSETQ, per germline. J was trimmed by 3 bases and V by 2 bases; bases with no gene match: 7. This CDR3 has 15 residues. The CDR3 nucleotides read TGCGCCAGCAGCTTAGGGGCCAGGGGGAAAGAGACCCAGTACTTC. Its protein product is CASSLGARGKETQYF.

This rearrangement joins TRBV10-3 to TRBJ2-3; possibly TRBD2 for D (7 bases). CDR1 ENHRY and CDR2 SYGVKD come from the germline V gene. V was shortened by 3 bases and J by 9 bases, with 10 bases between the two germline ends. CDR3 length: 12 residues. The CDR3 sequence is CAISESGGTQYF. CDR3 in DNA: TGTGCCATCAGTGAATCGGGGGGCACGCAGTATTTT.

The chain is built from TRBV9 and TRBJ1-1; D uncertain. The V gene's germline CDR1 is SGDLS and CDR2 YYNGEE. Trimming shortened V by 3 bases and J by 1 base, and 10 bases separated the two germline ends. The CDR3 is 14 amino acids. The CDR3 sequence is CASSGTLPNTEAFF. The DNA for the CDR3 is TGTGCCAGCAGCGGGACCCTCCCGAACACTGAAGCTTTCTTT.

The chain employs TRBV20-1 and TRBJ2-1, with a tentative D call TRBD2 (5 bases). This CDR3 is 12 amino acids long. CDR1 is DFQATT and CDR2 is SNEGSKA in the germline V gene (reference sequence). The V end lost 6 bases, the J end lost 5 bases, and 11 bases lay between the germline ends. CDR3 amino acids: CSALAPNNEQFF. The CDR3 DNA reads TGCAGTGCGCTAGCCCCTAACAATGAGCAGTTCTTC.

This clonotype was found a few times. The V and J genes are TRBV15 and TRBJ2-2; D may correspond to TRBD1 or TRBD2 (6 bases each). Germline-derived CDR1 and CDR2 are LNHNV and YYDKDF (reference sequence). V lost 3 bases to trimming and J lost 5 bases, with 13 bases between them. The CDR3 runs 15 residues. CDR3 region: CATSRAGQGTGELFF. CDR3 bases: TGTGCCACCAGCAGGGCGGGGCAGGGGACCGGGGAGCTGTTTTTT.